This T cell receptor beta chain was recovered during a study of T cells in localized non-small cell lung cancer. A note on this clone: Its target is not known.

The CDR3 contains 18 residues. Losses at the gene ends were 1 base for V and 5 bases for J; bases not matched to a gene: 11. Germline CDR1 and CDR2: SGHRS and YFSETQ. Whole-study results and caveats: Adjacent lung exhibited a median of 57 among the 100 most abundant tumor clones. Patients showing higher blood T cell density tended to see longer overall survival.

The protocol was immunoSEQ multiplex PCR, while the TCRdb copy is restricted to in-frame clones and leaves out a portion. The sample includes under 35,000 clones, roughly three quarters of them seen just once. This sample comprised peripheral blood, obtained before any cancer treatment. This TCR was sampled from a male donor at least 60 years old with stage II squamous cell lung carcinoma. The rearrangement links TRBV5-1 to TRBJ2-3; TRBD1 matches at 12 bases. CDR3 nucleotide sequence: TGCGCCAGCAGCTTGATGGGACAGGGGGCCAGAGTGAGAGATACGCAGTATTTT. It specifies CASSLMGQGARVRDTQYF. The whole variable domain, filled in from reference TRBV5-1 and TRBJ2-3, reads KAGVTQTPRYLIKTRGQQVTLSCSPISGHRSVSWYQQTPGQGLQFLFEYFSETQRNKGNFPGRFSGRQFSNSRSEMNVSTLELGDSALYLCASSLMGQGARVRDTQYFGPGTRLTVL.